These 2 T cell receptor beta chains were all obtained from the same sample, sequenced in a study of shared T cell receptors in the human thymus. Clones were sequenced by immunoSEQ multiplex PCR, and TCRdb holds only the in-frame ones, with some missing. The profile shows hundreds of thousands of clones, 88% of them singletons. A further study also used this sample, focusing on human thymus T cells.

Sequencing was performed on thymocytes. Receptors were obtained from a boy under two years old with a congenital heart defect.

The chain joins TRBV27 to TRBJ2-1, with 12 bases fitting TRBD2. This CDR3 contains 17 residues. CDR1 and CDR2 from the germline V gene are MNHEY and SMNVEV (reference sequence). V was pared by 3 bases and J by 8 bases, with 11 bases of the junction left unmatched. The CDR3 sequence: CASSFRASGGVFDEQFF. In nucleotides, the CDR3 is TGTGCCAGCAGTTTCCGGGCTAGCGGGGGGGTGTTCGATGAGCAGTTCTTC.

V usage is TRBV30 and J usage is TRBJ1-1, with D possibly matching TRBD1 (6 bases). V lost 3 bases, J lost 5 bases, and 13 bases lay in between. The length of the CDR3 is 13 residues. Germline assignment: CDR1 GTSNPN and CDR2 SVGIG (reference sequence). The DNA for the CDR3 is TGTGCCTGGAGGGTTTGGCAGGGGACTGAAGCTTTCTTT. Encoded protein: CAWRVWQGTEAFF.